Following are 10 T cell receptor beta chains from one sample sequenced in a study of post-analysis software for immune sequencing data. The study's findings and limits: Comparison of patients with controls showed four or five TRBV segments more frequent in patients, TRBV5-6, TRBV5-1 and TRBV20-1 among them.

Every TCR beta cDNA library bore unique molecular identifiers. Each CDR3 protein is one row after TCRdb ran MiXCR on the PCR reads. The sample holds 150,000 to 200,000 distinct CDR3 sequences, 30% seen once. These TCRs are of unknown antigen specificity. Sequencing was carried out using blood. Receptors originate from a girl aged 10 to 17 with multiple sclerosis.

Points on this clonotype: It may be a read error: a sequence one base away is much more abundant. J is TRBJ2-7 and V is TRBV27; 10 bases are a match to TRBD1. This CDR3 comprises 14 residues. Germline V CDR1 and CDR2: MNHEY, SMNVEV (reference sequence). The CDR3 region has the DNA TGTGCCAACAGTTCGGGACAGGGGTCCTACGAGCAGTACTTC. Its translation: CANSSGQGSYEQYF.

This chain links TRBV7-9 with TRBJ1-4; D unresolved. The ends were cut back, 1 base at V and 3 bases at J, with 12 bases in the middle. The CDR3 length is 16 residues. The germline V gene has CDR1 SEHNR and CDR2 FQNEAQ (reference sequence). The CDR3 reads CASSLVPRGSNEKLFF. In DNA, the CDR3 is TGTGCCAGCAGCTTAGTCCCAAGAGGATCTAATGAAAAACTGTTTTTT.

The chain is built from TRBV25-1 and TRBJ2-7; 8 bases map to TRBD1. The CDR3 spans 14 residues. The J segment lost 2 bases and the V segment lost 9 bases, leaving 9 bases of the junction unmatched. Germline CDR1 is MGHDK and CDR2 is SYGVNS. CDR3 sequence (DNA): TGTGCCAGTCCAACCGGGACAGGTACCTACGAGCAGTACTTC. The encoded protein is CASPTGTGTYEQYF.

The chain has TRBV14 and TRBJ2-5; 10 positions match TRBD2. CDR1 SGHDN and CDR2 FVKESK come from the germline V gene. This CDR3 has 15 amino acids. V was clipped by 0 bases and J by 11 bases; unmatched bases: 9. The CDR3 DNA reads TGTGCCAGCAGCCAAGACCTAGCGGGAGAGGTTGAGCAGTACTTC. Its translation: CASSQDLAGEVEQYF.

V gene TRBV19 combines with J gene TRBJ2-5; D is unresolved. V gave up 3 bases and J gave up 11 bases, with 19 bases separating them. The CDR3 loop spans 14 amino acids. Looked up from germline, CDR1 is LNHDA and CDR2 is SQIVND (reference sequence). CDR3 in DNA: TGTGCCAGTAGTATGCCAGGCCTCCCCTACGGGCAGTACTTC. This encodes CASSMPGLPYGQYF.

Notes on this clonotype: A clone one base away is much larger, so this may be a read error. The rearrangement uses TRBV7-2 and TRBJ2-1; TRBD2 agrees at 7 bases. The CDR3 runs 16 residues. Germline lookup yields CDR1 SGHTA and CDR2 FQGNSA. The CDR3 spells CACSLNSAGASGEQFF. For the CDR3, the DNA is TGTGCCTGCAGCTTAAATTCGGCGGGAGCGAGCGGTGAGCAGTTCTTC.

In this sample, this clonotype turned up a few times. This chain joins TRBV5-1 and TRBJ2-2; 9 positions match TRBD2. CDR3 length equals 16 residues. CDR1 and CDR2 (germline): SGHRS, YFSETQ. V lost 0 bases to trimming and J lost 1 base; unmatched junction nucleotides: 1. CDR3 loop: CASSLGTSVNTGELFF. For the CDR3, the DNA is TGCGCCAGCAGCTTGGGGACTAGCGTGAACACCGGGGAGCTGTTTTTT.

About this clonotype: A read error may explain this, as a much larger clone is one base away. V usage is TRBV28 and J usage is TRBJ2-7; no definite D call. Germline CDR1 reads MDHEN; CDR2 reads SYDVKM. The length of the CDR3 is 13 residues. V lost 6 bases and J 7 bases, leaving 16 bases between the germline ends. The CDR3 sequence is CASRGSAYNEQYF. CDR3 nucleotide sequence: TGTGCCAGCAGGGGCAGCGCCTACAATGAGCAGTACTTC.

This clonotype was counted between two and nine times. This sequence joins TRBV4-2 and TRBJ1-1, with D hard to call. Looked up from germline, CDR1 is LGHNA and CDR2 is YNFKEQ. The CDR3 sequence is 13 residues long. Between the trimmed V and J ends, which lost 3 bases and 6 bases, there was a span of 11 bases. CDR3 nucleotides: TGTGCCAGCAGCCAGGTCTTGAGGGCTGAAGCTTTCTTT. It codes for CASSQVLRAEAFF.

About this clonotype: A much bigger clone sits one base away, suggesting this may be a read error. CDR3 region: CARGLTSRAEQFF. The CDR3 nucleotides read TGTGCTAGGGGCCTAACTAGCAGAGCTGAGCAGTTCTTC. The chain carries TRBV12-5 and TRBJ2-1, with a tentative D call TRBD2 (6 bases). The CDR3 is made up of 13 amino acids. Germline loops: CDR1 LGHNT, CDR2 FRNRAP. V was pared by 9 bases and J by 9 bases, with 18 bases between.